This T cell receptor (beta chain) was identified in a study of blood T cells in healthy people across ages. J lost 6 bases, V lost 3 bases, and 5 bases had no gene match. The CDR3 is 14 residues long. Alongside a J-beta primer mix, a sample-barcoded 5' primer served in a second PCR lasting roughly 6 to 11 cycles. TCRdb called the 5' RACE reads again in MiXCR, with one record for every CDR3 protein. The sample yields under 1,000,000 distinct CDR3 sequences, under 40% seen once. The rearrangement links TRBV12-3 or TRBV12-4 to TRBJ1-5; TRBD1 matches 7 bases. The sample taken for sequencing was blood. This receptor was identified in a man aged 18 to 29 in good health. DNA for the CDR3: TGTGCCAGCAGTTTGAAGGGGGCAGGTCAGCCCCAGCATTTT. It translates to CASSLKGAGQPQHF.